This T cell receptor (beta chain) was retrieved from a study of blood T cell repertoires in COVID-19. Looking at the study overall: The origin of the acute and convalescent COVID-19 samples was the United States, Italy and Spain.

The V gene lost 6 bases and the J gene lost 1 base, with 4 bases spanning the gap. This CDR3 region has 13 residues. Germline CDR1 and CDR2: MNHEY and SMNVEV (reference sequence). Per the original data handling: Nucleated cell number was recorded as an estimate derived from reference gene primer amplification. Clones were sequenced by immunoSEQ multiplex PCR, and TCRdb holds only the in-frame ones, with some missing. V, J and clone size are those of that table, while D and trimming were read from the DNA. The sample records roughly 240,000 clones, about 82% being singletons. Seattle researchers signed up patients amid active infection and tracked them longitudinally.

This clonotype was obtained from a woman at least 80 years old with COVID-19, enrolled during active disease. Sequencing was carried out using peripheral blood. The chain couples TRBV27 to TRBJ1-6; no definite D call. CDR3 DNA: TGTGCCAGCAGCAGGTCCTATAATTCACCCCTCCACTTT. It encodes CASSRSYNSPLHF.